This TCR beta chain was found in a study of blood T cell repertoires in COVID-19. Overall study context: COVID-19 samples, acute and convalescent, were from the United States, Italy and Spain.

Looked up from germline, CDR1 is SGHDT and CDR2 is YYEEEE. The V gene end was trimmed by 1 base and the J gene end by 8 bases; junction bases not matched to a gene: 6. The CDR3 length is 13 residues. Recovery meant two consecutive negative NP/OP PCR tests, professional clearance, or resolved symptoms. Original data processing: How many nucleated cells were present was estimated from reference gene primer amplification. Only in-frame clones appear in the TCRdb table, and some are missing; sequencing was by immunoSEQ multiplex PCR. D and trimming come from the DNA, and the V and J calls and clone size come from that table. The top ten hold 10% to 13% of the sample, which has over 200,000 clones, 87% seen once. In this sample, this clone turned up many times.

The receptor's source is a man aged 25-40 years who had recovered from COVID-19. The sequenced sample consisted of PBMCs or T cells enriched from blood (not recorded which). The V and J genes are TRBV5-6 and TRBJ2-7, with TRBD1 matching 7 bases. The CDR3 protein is CASSLWTGGKQYF. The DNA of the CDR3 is TGTGCCAGCAGCTTGTGGACAGGCGGAAAGCAGTACTTC.